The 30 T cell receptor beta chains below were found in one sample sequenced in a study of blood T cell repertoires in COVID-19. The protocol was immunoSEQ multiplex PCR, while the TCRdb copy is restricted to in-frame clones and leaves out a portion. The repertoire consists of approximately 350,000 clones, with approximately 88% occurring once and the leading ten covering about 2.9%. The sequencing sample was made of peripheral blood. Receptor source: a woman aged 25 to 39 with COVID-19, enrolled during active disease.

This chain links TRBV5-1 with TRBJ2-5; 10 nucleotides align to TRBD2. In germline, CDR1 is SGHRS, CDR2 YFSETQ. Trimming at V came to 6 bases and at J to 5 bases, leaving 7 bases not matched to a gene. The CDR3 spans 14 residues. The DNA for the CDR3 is TGCGCCAGCACTCCTAGCGGGGGAGAGGAGACCCAGTACTTC. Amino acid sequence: CASTPSGGEETQYF.

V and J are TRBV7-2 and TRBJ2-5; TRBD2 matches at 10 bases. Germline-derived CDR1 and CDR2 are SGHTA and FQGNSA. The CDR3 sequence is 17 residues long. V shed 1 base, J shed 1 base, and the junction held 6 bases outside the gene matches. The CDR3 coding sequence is TGTGCCAGCAGCTTAGTGAGGACTAGCGGACCCCAAGAGACCCAGTACTTC. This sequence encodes CASSLVRTSGPQETQYF. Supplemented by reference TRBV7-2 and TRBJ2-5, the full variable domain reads GAGVSQSPSNKVTEKGKDVELRCDPISGHTALYWYRQSLGQGLEFLIYFQGNSAPDKSGLPSDRFSAERTGGSVSTLTIQRTQQEDSAVYLCASSLVRTSGPQETQYFGPGTRLLVL.

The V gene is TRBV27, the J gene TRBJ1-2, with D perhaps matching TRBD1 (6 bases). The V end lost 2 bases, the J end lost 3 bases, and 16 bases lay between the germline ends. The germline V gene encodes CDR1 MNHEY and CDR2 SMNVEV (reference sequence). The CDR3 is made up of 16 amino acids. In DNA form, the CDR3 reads TGTGCCAGCAGTTTAAGGGTTGGGGGCAGCCACTATGGCTACACCTTC. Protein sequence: CASSLRVGGSHYGYTF.

CDR3 amino acids: CASSHGTGSGNTIYF. The DNA of the CDR3 is TGCGCCAGCAGCCACGGGACAGGGAGTGGAAACACCATATATTTT. V is TRBV4-1 and J is TRBJ1-3, with TRBD1 identical over 9 bases. This CDR3 contains 15 residues. CDR1 MGHRA and CDR2 YSYEKL come from the germline V gene. After removal of 3 bases from V and 3 bases from J, the junction contained 3 bases not matched to a gene.

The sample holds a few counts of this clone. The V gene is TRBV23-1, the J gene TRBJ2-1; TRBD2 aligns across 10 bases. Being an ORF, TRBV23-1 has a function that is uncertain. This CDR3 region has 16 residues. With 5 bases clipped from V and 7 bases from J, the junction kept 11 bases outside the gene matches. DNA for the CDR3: TGCGCCAGCAGTACGGTTGCAGCGGGAGGGGAGAATGAGCAGTTCTTC. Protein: CASSTVAAGGENEQFF.

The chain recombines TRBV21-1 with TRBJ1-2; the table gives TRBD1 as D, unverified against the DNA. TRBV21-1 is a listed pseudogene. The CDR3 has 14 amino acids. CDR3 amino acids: CASSENRGSGGYTF. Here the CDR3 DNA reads TGTGCCAGCAGCGAAAACAGGGGATCGGGTGGCTACACCTTC.

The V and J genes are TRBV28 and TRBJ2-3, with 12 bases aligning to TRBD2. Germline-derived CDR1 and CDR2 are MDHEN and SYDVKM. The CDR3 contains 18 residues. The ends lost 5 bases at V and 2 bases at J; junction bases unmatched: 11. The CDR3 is CASSQWTSGVSYTDTQYF. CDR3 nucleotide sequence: TGTGCCAGCAGTCAATGGACTAGCGGGGTTTCGTACACAGATACGCAGTATTTT.

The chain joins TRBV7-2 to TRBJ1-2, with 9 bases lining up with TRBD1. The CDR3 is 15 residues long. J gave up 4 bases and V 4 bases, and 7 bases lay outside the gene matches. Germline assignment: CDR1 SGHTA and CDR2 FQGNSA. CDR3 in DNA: TGTGCCAGCAGCTCCAACAGGGGGCGCGCCTATGGCTACACCTTC. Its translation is CASSSNRGRAYGYTF.

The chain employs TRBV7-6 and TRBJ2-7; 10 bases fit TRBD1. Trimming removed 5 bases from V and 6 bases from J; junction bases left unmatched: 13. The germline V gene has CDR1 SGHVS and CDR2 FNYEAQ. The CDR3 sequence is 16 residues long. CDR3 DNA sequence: TGTGCCAGCAGCCTGCGACCCGGGACAGGGGCGCTCGAGCAGTACTTC. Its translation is CASSLRPGTGALEQYF.

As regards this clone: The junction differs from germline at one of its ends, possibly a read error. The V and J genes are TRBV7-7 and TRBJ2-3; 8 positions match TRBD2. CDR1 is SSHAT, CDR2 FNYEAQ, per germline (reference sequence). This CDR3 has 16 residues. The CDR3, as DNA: TGTGCTAGCAGCTTAGGGGCGGGGGGCTACACAGATACGCAGTATTTT. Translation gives CASSLGAGGYTDTQYF.

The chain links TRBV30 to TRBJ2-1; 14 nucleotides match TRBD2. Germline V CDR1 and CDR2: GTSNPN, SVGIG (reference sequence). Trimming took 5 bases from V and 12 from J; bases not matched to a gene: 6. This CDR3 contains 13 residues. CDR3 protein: CAWAGTSGSGQFF. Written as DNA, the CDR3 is TGTGCCTGGGCCGGGACTAGCGGGAGCGGGCAGTTCTTC.

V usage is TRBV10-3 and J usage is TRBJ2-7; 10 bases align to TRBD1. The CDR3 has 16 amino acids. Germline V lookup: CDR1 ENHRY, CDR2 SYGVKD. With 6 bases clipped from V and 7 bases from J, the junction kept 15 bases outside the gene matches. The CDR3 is CAIRDSDRGRGREQYF. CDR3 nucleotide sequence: TGTGCCATCAGGGACTCTGACAGGGGGCGCGGAAGGGAGCAGTACTTC.

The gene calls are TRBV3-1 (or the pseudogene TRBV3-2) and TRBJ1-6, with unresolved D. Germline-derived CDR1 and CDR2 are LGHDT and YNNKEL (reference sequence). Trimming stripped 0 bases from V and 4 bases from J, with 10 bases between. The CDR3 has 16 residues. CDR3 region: CASSQEAGLYNSPLHF. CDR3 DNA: TGTGCCAGCAGCCAAGAGGCAGGATTGTATAATTCACCCCTCCACTTT.

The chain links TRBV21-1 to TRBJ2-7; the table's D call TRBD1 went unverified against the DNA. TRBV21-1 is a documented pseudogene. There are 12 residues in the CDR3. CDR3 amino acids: CALGDRVSNQYV. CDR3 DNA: TGTGCCCTGGGGGACAGGGTCAGCAATCAGTACGTC.

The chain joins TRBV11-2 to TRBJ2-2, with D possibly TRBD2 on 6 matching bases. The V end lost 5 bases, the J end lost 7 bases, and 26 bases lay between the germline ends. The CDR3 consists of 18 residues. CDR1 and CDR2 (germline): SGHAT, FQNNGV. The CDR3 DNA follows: TGTGCCAGCAGCCCCTTTCGGTTTTTGAGGCAGGGAGGCGGGGAGCTGTTTTTT. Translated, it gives CASSPFRFLRQGGGELFF.

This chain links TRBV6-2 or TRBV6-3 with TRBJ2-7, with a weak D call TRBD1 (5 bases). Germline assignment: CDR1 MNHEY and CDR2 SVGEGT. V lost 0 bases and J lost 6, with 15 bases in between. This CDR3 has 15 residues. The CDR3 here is CASSYSKVGVGEQYV. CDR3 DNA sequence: TGTGCCAGCAGTTACTCGAAGGTAGGGGTGGGCGAGCAGTACGTC.

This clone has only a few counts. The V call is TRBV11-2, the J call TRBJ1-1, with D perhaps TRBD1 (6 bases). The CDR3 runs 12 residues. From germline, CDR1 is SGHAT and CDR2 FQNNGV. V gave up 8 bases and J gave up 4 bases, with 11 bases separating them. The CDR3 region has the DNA TGTGCCAGCCTCGGACAGTTCACTGAAGCTTTCTTT. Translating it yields CASLGQFTEAFF.

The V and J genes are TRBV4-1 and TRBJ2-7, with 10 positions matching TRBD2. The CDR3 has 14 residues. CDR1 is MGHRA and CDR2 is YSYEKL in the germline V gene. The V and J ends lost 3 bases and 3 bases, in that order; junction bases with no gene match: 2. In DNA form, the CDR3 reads TGCGCCAGCAGCCAGCTAGCGGGAGTCTACGAGCAGTACGTC. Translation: CASSQLAGVYEQYV.

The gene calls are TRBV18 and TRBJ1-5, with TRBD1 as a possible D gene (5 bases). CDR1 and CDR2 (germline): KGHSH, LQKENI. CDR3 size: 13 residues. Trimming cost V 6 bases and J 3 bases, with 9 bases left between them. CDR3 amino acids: CASSQGDNQPQHF. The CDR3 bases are TGTGCCAGCTCCCAGGGTGACAATCAGCCCCAGCATTTT.

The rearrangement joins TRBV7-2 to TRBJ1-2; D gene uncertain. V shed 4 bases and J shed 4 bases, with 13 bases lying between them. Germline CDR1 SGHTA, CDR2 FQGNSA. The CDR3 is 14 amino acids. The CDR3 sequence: CASSSLNSGYGYTF. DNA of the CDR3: TGTGCCAGCAGCTCCCTAAATAGTGGCTATGGCTACACCTTC.

The CDR3 region has the DNA TGTGCCAGCAGACCAGATGAAGGGACAGGGAATTCACCCCTCCACTTT. Translated: CASRPDEGTGNSPLHF. This chain uses TRBV7-2 with TRBJ1-6; 9 bases match TRBD1. This CDR3 has 16 residues. The V segment lost 6 bases and the J segment 7 bases; nucleotides outside the gene matches: 10. The V gene's germline CDR1 is SGHTA and CDR2 FQGNSA.

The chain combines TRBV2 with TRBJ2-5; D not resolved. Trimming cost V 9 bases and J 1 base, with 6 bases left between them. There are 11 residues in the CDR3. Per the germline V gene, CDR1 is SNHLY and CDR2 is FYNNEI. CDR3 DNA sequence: TGTGCCAGTCATAGCCAAGAGACCCAGTACTTC. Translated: CASHSQETQYF.

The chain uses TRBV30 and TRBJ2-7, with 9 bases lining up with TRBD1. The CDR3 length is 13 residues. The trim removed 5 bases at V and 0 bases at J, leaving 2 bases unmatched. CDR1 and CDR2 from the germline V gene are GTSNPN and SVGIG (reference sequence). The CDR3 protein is CAWGTGSSYEQYV. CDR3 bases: TGTGCCTGGGGGACAGGGAGCTCCTACGAGCAGTACGTC.

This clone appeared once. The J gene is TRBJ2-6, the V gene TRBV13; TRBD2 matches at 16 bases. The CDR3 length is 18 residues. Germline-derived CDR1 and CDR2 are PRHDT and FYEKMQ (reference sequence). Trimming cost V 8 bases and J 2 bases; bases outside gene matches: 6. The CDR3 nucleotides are TGTGCCAGCGGTGCGGGACTAGCGGGGGGGCCTGGGGCCAACGTCCTGACTTTC. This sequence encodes CASGAGLAGGPGANVLTF. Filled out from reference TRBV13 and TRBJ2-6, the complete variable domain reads AAGVIQSPRHLIKEKRETATLKCYPIPRHDTVYWYQQGPGQDPQFLISFYEKMQSDKGSIPDRFSAQQFSDYHSELNMSSLELGDSALYFCASGAGLAGGPGANVLTFGAGSRLTVL.

CDR3: CASSQEFRGEETQYF. The CDR3 DNA reads TGCGCCAGCAGCCAAGAATTCAGGGGCGAAGAGACCCAGTACTTC. The genes are TRBV4-3 and TRBJ2-5, with D tentatively TRBD1 (6 bases). CDR1 is LGHNA and CDR2 is YSLEER in the germline V gene. This CDR3 contains 15 residues. V lost 0 bases to trimming and J lost 3 bases, with 11 bases between them.

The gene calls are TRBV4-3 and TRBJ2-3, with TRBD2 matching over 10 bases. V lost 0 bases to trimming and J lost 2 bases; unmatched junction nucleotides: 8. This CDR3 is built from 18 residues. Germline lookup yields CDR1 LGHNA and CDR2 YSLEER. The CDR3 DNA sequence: TGCGCCAGCAGCCAAGATAGGGGACTAGCGATTAACACAGATACGCAGTATTTT. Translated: CASSQDRGLAINTDTQYF.

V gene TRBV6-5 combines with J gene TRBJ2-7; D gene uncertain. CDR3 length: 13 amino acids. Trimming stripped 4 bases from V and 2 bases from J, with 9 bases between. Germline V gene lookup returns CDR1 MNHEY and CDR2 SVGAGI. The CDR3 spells CASSSSGPYEQYF. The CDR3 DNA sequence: TGTGCCAGCAGTTCCTCGGGCCCCTACGAGCAGTACTTC.

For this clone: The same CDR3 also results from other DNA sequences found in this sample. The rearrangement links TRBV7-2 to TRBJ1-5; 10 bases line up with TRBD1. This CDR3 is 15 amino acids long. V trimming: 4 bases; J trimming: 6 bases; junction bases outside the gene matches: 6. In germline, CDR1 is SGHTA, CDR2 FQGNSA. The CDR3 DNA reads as TGTGCCAGCAGCTCCGGGACAGGGGTTGGTCAGCCCCAGCATTTT. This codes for CASSSGTGVGQPQHF.

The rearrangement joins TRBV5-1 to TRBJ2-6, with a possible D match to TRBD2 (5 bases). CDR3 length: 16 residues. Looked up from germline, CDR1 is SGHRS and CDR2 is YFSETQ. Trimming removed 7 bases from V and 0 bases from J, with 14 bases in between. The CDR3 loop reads CASSRAGHSGANVLTF. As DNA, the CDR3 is TGCGCCAGCTCGAGGGCAGGCCACTCTGGGGCCAACGTCCTGACTTTC.

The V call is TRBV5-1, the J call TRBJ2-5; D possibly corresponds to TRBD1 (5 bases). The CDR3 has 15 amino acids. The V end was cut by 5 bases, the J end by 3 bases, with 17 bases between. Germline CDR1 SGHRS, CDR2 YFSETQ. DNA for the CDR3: TGCGCCAGCAGATGGGGTCGGCAGGGCGAAGAGACCCAGTACTTC. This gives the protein CASRWGRQGEETQYF.